What follows are 6 T cell receptor beta chains derived from one specimen sequenced in a study of T-cell memory formation after mild COVID-19. TCRdb passed the 5' RACE reads through MiXCR, listing each CDR3 protein once. In the table there are about 450,000 distinct CDR3 sequences, less than 25% of which are singletons. Sequenced material: PBMCs or a T cell subset sorted from them (not recorded which). The receptors were gathered from an adult woman who had mild COVID-19 (a few samples of this study predate the infection). Cell type and time point are not known.

In this sample, this clonotype turned up a few times. The rearrangement uses TRBV5-1 and TRBJ1-5; no clear D. The V gene lost 3 bases and the J gene lost 0 bases, with 10 bases spanning the gap. The CDR3 sequence is 15 residues long. From germline, CDR1 is SGHRS and CDR2 YFSETQ. CDR3 in amino acids: CASSSIPGSNQPQHF. The CDR3 DNA is TGCGCCAGCAGCTCGATTCCTGGTAGCAATCAGCCCCAGCATTTT.

This clonotype was observed a handful of times. The chain carries TRBV7-3 and TRBJ2-1; D unresolved. Trimming removed 5 bases from V and 8 bases from J, with 10 bases in between. CDR1 and CDR2 from the germline V gene are SGHTA and FQGTGA. The CDR3 has 12 residues. The CDR3 here is CASSHGGDEQFF. Here the CDR3 DNA reads TGTGCCAGCAGCCACGGTGGGGATGAGCAGTTCTTC.

Only a few counts were recorded for this clonotype. The chain employs TRBV20-1 and TRBJ2-5; D tentatively reads TRBD1 or TRBD2 (5 bases each). In germline, CDR1 is DFQATT, CDR2 SNEGSKA (reference sequence). V was clipped by 2 bases and J by 3 bases, with 16 bases between them. The CDR3 runs to 15 residues. CDR3 nucleotide sequence: TGCAGTGCTAGACCTCCGGGACGGGTGAAAGAGACCCAGTACTTC. As protein: CSARPPGRVKETQYF.

This rearrangement joins TRBV25-1 to TRBJ1-1, with D uncertain. CDR1 is MGHDK, CDR2 SYGVNS, per germline. With 2 bases removed from V and 11 bases from J, the gap between germline ends came to 12 bases. CDR3 length: 12 amino acids. The CDR3 sequence is CASSELKTGAFF. The CDR3 DNA is TGTGCCAGCAGTGAACTTAAAACCGGGGCTTTCTTT.

This clonotype was seen more than once but under ten times. The chain employs TRBV7-3 and TRBJ2-7; no definite D call. This CDR3 spans 13 amino acids. The V end was cut by 4 bases, the J end by 7 bases, with 14 bases between. Germline assignment: CDR1 SGHTA and CDR2 FQGTGA. CDR3 DNA: TGTGCCAGCAGCTCCCTCATTGATGGGGAGCAGTACTTC. Its translation: CASSSLIDGEQYF.

Here the CDR3 DNA reads TGTGCCACCAGCGGGTCCCTAGCGGGAGGGAGAGAGACCCAGTACTTC. It translates to CATSGSLAGGRETQYF. The chain joins TRBV15 to TRBJ2-5; 12 nucleotides line up with TRBD2. J lost 4 bases, V lost 5 bases, and 8 bases had no gene match. The CDR3 has 16 amino acids. Germline-derived CDR1 and CDR2 are LNHNV and YYDKDF (reference sequence).